Listed below are T cell receptor beta chains from one sample, sequenced in a study of T cells in Graves' hyperthyroidism and ophthalmopathy. TCRdb called the multiplex PCR reads again in MiXCR, with one record for every CDR3 protein. The sample holds hundreds of thousands of distinct CDR3 sequences; 15% to 18% are singletons and the top ten take 7.5% to 8%. What was sequenced was blood. The receptors come from a woman younger than 30 with Graves' hyperthyroidism. Both conserved end residues are part of each CDR3. A D gene is named only where the DNA matches it firmly. Size is omitted from some rows. Given values are once, few, many or a class for expanded clones.

v_gene	d_gene	abundance	j_gene	CDR3nt	CDR3aa
TRBV6-1	NA	few	TRBJ1-4	TGTGCCAGCAATGTGGGACCTTATGAAAAACTGTTTTTT	CASNVGPYEKLFF
TRBV6-1	TRBD1	NA	TRBJ1-4	TGTGCCAGCAGTGTACAGGGGTTTGGCGAAAAACTGTTTTTT	CASSVQGFGEKLFF
TRBV29-1	TRBD1	many	TRBJ1-1	TGCAGCGCCGGACAGGGGAGGAACACTGAAGCTTTCTTT	CSAGQGRNTEAFF
TRBV11-2	NA	many	TRBJ2-2	TGTGCCAGCAGCTTAGAGTGGAACACCGGGGAGCTGTTTTTT	CASSLEWNTGELFF
TRBV30	NA	many	TRBJ1-5	TGTGCCTGGAGCCCTTCGCGCAATCAGCCCCAGCATTTT	CAWSPSRNQPQHF
TRBV20-1	NA	NA	TRBJ2-3	TGCAGTGCCAAGGACGGTTTTAGCACAGATACGCAGTATTTT	CSAKDGFSTDTQYF
TRBV12-3/TRBV12-4	NA	many	TRBJ2-1	TGTGCCATTACAGGGAGCTCCTACAATGAGCAGTTCTTC	CAITGSSYNEQFF
TRBV5-1	NA	few	TRBJ2-7	TGCGCCAGCAGCTATCAGATAACCTACGAGCAGTACTTC	CASSYQITYEQYF
TRBV6-6	NA	few	TRBJ2-7	TGTGCCAGCAGTTACTCGGAGGGTTTAGGCTACGAGCAGTACTTC	CASSYSEGLGYEQYF
TRBV6-5	NA	many	TRBJ1-6	TGTGCCAGCAGTTACTCGGGAGGACCCCTATCACCCCTCCACTTT	CASSYSGGPLSPLHF
TRBV19	TRBD2	few	TRBJ2-2	TGTGCCAGTAGTATGGGTTGGATGATGGGGGGGATCACCGGGGAGCTGTTTTTT	CASSMGWMMGGITGELFF
TRBV3-1	NA	many	TRBJ2-3	TGTGCCAGCAGCCCTGGGGACTCGCAGTATTTT	CASSPGDSQYF
TRBV7-2	TRBD2	few	TRBJ2-3	TGTGCCAGCAGGAAGCGGGGGGCACTCACAGATACGCAGTATTTT	CASRKRGALTDTQYF
TRBV12-3/TRBV12-4	TRBD1	many	TRBJ2-7	TGTGCCAGCAGTTTTACAGGGGCTCGCGAGCAGTACTTC	CASSFTGAREQYF
TRBV3-1	NA	many	TRBJ2-4	TGTGCCAGCAGTCGGACTATGAAAAACATTCAGTACTTC	CASSRTMKNIQYF
TRBV7-3	NA	NA	TRBJ2-7	TGTGCCAGCAGCTTAACTCGGGGGAACTACGAGCAGTACTTC	CASSLTRGNYEQYF
TRBV3-1	NA	many	TRBJ1-2	TGTGCCAGCAGCCAAGATACCCAGCTCTACACCTTC	CASSQDTQLYTF
TRBV7-8	NA	NA	TRBJ2-7	TGTGCCAGCAGCTACGGGACTGCCGGGTACGAGCAGTACTTC	CASSYGTAGYEQYF
TRBV5-1	NA	many	TRBJ2-3	TGCGCCAGCAGCACAGGGACAGATACGCAGTATTTT	CASSTGTDTQYF
TRBV5-1	TRBD2	many	TRBJ2-2	TGCGCCAGCAGCTTGGCTAGCGGTGACGGGGAGCTGTTTTTT	CASSLASGDGELFF
TRBV20-1	NA	NA	TRBJ1-4	TGCAGTGCTAGCCGGGGAACTAATGAAAAACTGTTTTTT	CSASRGTNEKLFF
TRBV24-1	TRBD2	NA	TRBJ2-1	TGTGCCACCAGTGATTCCGGAGCGGGAGGAGGAAATGAGCAGTTCTTC	CATSDSGAGGGNEQFF
TRBV2	NA	many	TRBJ1-5	TGTGCCAGCAGTAGTTCAGTACCCAATCAGCCCCAGCATTTT	CASSSSVPNQPQHF
TRBV5-1	TRBD2	many	TRBJ2-3	TGCGCCAGCAGCTTTCTACGCGGGGGGCGAGGTAGCACAGATACGCAGTATTTT	CASSFLRGGRGSTDTQYF
TRBV7-6	NA	NA	TRBJ2-1	TGTGCCAGCAGCCGGCGGGGGCCGCCGTGGAATGAGCAGTTCTTC	CASSRRGPPWNEQFF
TRBV10-3	NA	many	TRBJ1-5	TGTGCCGTTGCGGAGTCCGGAAATCAGCCCCAGCATTTT	CAVAESGNQPQHF
TRBV20-1	NA	many	TRBJ2-1	TGCAGTGCTAGGTCGTTGGCCCATGAGCAGTTCTTC	CSARSLAHEQFF
TRBV28	NA	many	TRBJ2-7	TGTGCCAGCAGTTTGGGCAGCACCCCGATTACCTACGAGCAGTACTTC	CASSLGSTPITYEQYF
TRBV5-6	TRBD1	NA	TRBJ1-2	TGTGCCAGCAGCAAACGACGTAGGGACAGTCATGGCTACACCTTC	CASSKRRRDSHGYTF
TRBV3-1	NA	many	TRBJ1-5	TGTGCCAGCAGCGAATCGTGGAGCAATCAGCCCCAGCATTTT	CASSESWSNQPQHF
TRBV5-6	TRBD1	many	TRBJ2-1	TGTGCCAGCAGCGGCGGGACAGGAACTTACAATGAGCAGTTCTTC	CASSGGTGTYNEQFF
TRBV6-1	TRBD1	many	TRBJ1-2	TGTGCCAGCAGCAACGACAGGGACGATGGCTACACCTTC	CASSNDRDDGYTF
TRBV19	NA	NA	TRBJ2-1	TGTGCCAGTAGTGGGGGGGGGGGGGCGAGGAATGAGCAGTTCTTC	CASSGGGGARNEQFF
TRBV20-1	TRBD1	NA	TRBJ1-2	TGCAGTGCTAGAAGACAGGGGGGAAATGGCTACACCTTC	CSARRQGGNGYTF
TRBV7-9	NA	many	TRBJ1-1	TGTGCCAGCAGCGGGCGTGGGGGCAACACTGAAGCTTTCTTT	CASSGRGGNTEAFF
TRBV7-9	NA	many	TRBJ2-5	TGTGCCAGCAGCTTAATCGCGCTCCACGTTCCCCAGTACTTC	CASSLIALHVPQYF
TRBV3-1	NA	many	TRBJ2-7	TGTGCCAGCAGCCAAGATGGGGAGCAGTACTTC	CASSQDGEQYF
TRBV12-3/TRBV12-4	NA	NA	TRBJ2-2	TGTGCCAGCAGTCCCCTCCGCGACGCAATCACCGGGGAGCTGTTTTTT	CASSPLRDAITGELFF
TRBV7-9	NA	many	TRBJ2-5	TGTGCCAGCAGCCTTTCGGGGGCCCAAGAGACCCAGTACTTC	CASSLSGAQETQYF
TRBV12-3/TRBV12-4	TRBD2	many	TRBJ2-7	TGTGCCAGCAGTTCGAGCGGGAGAAGCGGCGAGCAGTACTTC	CASSSSGRSGEQYF
TRBV2	NA	NA	TRBJ1-4	TGTGCCAGCAGTGATGACAGAAAAGGGAAACTGTTTTTT	CASSDDRKGKLFF
TRBV5-1	NA	many	TRBJ2-7	TGCGCCAGCAGCTCGACGACGATTCCTTCCTACGAGCAGTACTTC	CASSSTTIPSYEQYF
TRBV4-2	TRBD2	few	TRBJ2-3	TGTGCCAGCAGCCCTTCAGGACTAGTGGGGGATACGCAGTATTTT	CASSPSGLVGDTQYF
TRBV5-1	TRBD2	many	TRBJ2-1	TGCGCCAGCTCCCTGGGGCTAGCGGGTACATACAATGAGCAGTTCTTC	CASSLGLAGTYNEQFF
TRBV11-2	TRBD1	NA	TRBJ1-5	TGTGCCAGCAGCCAGACAGGGTCGGATCAGCCCCAGCATTTT	CASSQTGSDQPQHF
TRBV3-1	NA	many	TRBJ2-1	TGTGCCAGCAGCCAACAGTACTGGCAGTTCTTC	CASSQQYWQFF
TRBV10-3	NA	many	TRBJ1-4	TGTGCCATCAGTGAGGAGGCCGTACGGGAAAAACTGTTTTTT	CAISEEAVREKLFF
TRBV5-1	TRBD1	NA	TRBJ2-7	TGCGCCAGCAGGGACAGGGGGCATCACGAGCAGTACTTC	CASRDRGHHEQYF
TRBV28	NA	many	TRBJ1-5	TGTGCCAGCAGTTTTGCGGGACAGCCCCAGCATTTT	CASSFAGQPQHF
TRBV12-5	NA	few	TRBJ2-1	TGTGCTAGTGGTTACGACAATGAGCAGTTCTTC	CASGYDNEQFF